This T cell receptor (beta chain) is from a study of cytomegalovirus exposure and HLA in healthy donors. The CDR3 covers 18 residues. The V gene end was trimmed by 5 bases and the J gene end by 2 bases; junction bases not matched to a gene: 15. Germline V gene lookup returns CDR1 LNHDA and CDR2 SQIVND (reference sequence). Study conclusions and caveats: A later analysis reportedly found fewer N-insertions in an Asian-associated ancestry cluster than the approximately 730-donor mean. Roughly uniform depth of sequencing across donors was assumed in presence/absence analyses.

Concerning this clone: Its antigen remains unidentified.

60 Vbeta and 13 Jbeta primers were used in PCR. TCRdb's table, derived via immunoSEQ multiplex PCR, lists solely in-frame clones and lacks some. The sample has over 150,000 clones; roughly three quarters are singletons. The chain combines TRBV19 with TRBJ1-5, with 7 bases identical to TRBD1. The TCR comes from a man aged 55 to 70 in good health and CMV-seronegative. Sequenced sample: PBMCs. The DNA of the CDR3 is TGTGCCAGTAGTGGACGCGGTAAAGCCGGGACAGGCAATCAGCCCCAGCATTTT. It codes for CASSGRGKAGTGNQPQHF.